A selection of T cell receptor beta chains follows, all from one sample in a study of blood T cell repertoires in COVID-19. Clones were sequenced by immunoSEQ multiplex PCR, and TCRdb holds only the in-frame ones, with some missing. This sample has 95,000 to 150,000 clones, with almost 90% found just once. The sequenced sample was peripheral blood. The receptors originated from a woman aged 55-69 years with COVID-19, enrolled during active disease. Both conserved end residues are part of each CDR3. Fields, in order: J gene, V gene, D gene, CDR3 protein. The D gene is left open where the match is weak.

TRBJ1-5	TRBV7-3	-	CASSQTSGQPQHF
TRBJ1-2	TRBV7-9	-	CASSAPTGTNYGYTF
TRBJ1-4	TRBV30	TRBD1	CAWSTGTVNEKLFF
TRBJ1-2	TRBV30	-	CAWSSGFYGYTF
TRBJ1-2	TRBV4-1	TRBD1	CASSQPRDRDNMHTF
TRBJ2-2	TRBV7-9	TRBD1	CASSPRQGGPGELFF
TRBJ2-1	TRBV6-6	TRBD1	CASSYLTGQGEDEQFF
TRBJ1-3	TRBV7-2	-	CASSLGTPTGGNTIYF
TRBJ2-7	TRBV30	-	CASTPRSSYEQYF
TRBJ2-2	TRBV7-8	-	CASSLEFFGHANTGELFF
TRBJ1-1	TRBV20-1	-	CSASPGTDAFF
TRBJ2-3	TRBV2	TRBD1	CASSEIVEDIRTGGKHTQYF
TRBJ1-2	TRBV10-3	TRBD1	CAISEGQAINYGYTF
TRBJ2-3	TRBV6-5	-	CASKGEGDTQYF
TRBJ1-1	TRBV28	-	CASRWGRGTEAFF
TRBJ1-2	TRBV6-2/TRBV6-3	-	CASSLSGTPSGYTF
TRBJ1-2	TRBV4-1	-	CASSQDVTGRLNYGYTF
TRBJ1-2	TRBV6-4	TRBD1	CASSDSRRRGLGGYTF
TRBJ2-7	TRBV11-3	-	CASSLNSGTYEQYF
TRBJ1-2	TRBV19	TRBD1	CASRTSGGAPYGYTF
TRBJ1-6	TRBV30	-	CASSPGSEGSPLHF
TRBJ1-4	TRBV9	-	CASSVRGFPNEKLFF
TRBJ1-5	TRBV18	-	CASSPTDLSNQPQHF
TRBJ1-3	TRBV6-5	TRBD1	CASVRDRESGNTIYF
TRBJ2-1	TRBV18	TRBD1	CASSPLRDRVNEQFF
TRBJ1-1	TRBV5-1	-	CASSSHIENTEAFF
TRBJ2-2	TRBV5-1	TRBD2	CASSLRTSTNTGELFF
TRBJ2-1	TRBV6-6	-	CASRLGGDSYNEQFF
TRBJ2-2	TRBV7-8	TRBD1	CASSFGTGVTGELFF
TRBJ1-1	TRBV21-1	-	CASRLKVQGMNTEAFF
TRBJ1-5	TRBV30	-	CAWSVGRNQPQHF
TRBJ2-5	TRBV20-1	-	CSAFQETQYF
TRBJ2-7	TRBV6-2/TRBV6-3	TRBD1	CASSYPIRQGAREDPYEQYF
TRBJ1-1	TRBV5-6	TRBD1	CASSATGGRTEAFF
TRBJ1-2	TRBV6-1	TRBD1	CASSEAWTGLIMVYGYTF
TRBJ2-5	TRBV7-9	-	CASSPLLAFRRETQYF